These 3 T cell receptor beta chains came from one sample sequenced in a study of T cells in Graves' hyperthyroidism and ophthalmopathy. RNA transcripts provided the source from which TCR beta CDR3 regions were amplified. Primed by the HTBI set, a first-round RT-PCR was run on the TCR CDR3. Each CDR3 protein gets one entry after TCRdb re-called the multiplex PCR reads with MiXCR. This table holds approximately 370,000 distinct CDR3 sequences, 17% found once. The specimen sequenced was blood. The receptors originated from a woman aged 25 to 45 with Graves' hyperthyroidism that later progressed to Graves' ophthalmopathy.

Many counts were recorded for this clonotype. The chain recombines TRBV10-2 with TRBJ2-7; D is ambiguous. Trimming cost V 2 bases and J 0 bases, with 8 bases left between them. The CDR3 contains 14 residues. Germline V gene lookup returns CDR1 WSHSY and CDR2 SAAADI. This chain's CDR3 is CASSERQFSYEQYF. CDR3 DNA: TGCGCCAGCAGTGAGAGACAATTCTCCTACGAGCAGTACTTC.

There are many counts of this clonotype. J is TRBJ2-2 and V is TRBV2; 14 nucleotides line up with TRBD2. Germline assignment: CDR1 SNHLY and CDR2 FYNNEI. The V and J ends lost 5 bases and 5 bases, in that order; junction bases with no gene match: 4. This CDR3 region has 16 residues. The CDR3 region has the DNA TGTGCCAGCAGTTCTGGGACTAGCGGGAGTACCGGGGAGCTGTTTTTT. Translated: CASSSGTSGSTGELFF.

The CDR3 DNA reads TGTGCCAGCAGTTCAACGACTAGGGAGGACTACGAGCAGTACTTC. The encoded protein is CASSSTTREDYEQYF. This rearrangement joins TRBV27 to TRBJ2-7; D is perhaps TRBD2 (6 bases). Per the germline V gene, CDR1 is MNHEY and CDR2 is SMNVEV (reference sequence). The CDR3 sequence is 15 residues long. The V end lost 4 bases, the J end lost 3 bases, and 16 bases lay between the germline ends.